There are a few counts of the clone carrying this T cell receptor (beta chain). No antigen is known for it. Assay: immunoSEQ multiplex PCR; the TCRdb copy retains only in-frame clones and omits some. The sample contains about 170,000 clones, 80% to 90% of which appear only once. The CDR3 contains 14 residues. Germline assignment: CDR1 LGHNA and CDR2 YSLEER. V gave up 1 base and J gave up 5 bases, with 8 bases separating them. The validation cohort, a group of 100 to 150 subjects, included the donors and was separate from the approximately 700-subject first cohort. This sample is drawn from a study of cytomegalovirus exposure and HLA in healthy donors. Study-level background: The approximately 120 validation repertoires, a later analysis reported, used the same platform as the roughly 730 repertoires from the first cohort.

Broader study findings: Most TCR sequences proved rare, with some public TCRs found in many donors. Specific recognition of CMV antigens was confirmed in vitro for three chains (all CMV-associated).

The sequenced material came from PBMCs. The clonotype originates from a woman between 18 and 29 years old in good health and CMV-seronegative. The V gene is TRBV4-3, the J gene TRBJ1-4, with no clear D. The DNA of the CDR3 is TGCGCCAGCAGCCAAGTTGGCAGAAATGAAAAACTGTTTTTT. The encoded protein is CASSQVGRNEKLFF.